Reported below is one TCR beta chain. These data belong to a study of cytomegalovirus exposure and HLA in healthy donors. The CDR3 covers 14 residues. V shed 7 bases, J shed 4 bases, and the junction held 8 bases outside the gene matches. The V gene's germline CDR1 is SQVTM and CDR2 ANQGSEA. The PCR contained 60 Vbeta and 13 Jbeta primers. The data were produced by immunoSEQ multiplex PCR, yet TCRdb's version contains in-frame clones alone and is incomplete. The sample carries 150,000 to 200,000 clones, around 86% recorded once. The sequenced material came from PBMCs. This TCR was sampled from a woman aged 18-29 years in good health and CMV-seronegative. The rearrangement uses TRBV29-1 and TRBJ1-1; TRBD1 matches at 11 bases. CDR3 sequence: CSGSTGTGGTEAFF. The CDR3 DNA sequence: TGCAGCGGATCAACCGGGACAGGGGGCACTGAAGCTTTCTTT.